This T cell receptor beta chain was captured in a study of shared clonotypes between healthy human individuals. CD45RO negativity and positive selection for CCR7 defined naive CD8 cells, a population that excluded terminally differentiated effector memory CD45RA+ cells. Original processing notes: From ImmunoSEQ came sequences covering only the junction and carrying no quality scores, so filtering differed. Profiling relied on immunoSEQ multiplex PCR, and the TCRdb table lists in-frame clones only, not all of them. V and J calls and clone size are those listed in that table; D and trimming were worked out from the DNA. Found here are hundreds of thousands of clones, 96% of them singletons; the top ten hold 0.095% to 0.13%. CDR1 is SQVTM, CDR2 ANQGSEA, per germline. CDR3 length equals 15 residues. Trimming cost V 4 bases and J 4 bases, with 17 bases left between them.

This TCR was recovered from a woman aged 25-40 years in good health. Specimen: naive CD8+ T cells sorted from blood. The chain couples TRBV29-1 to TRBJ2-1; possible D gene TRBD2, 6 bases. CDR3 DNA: TGCAGCGTTGCCTCCGGGACGGGGGATTACAATGAGCAGTTCTTC. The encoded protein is CSVASGTGDYNEQFF.